The 21 T cell receptor beta chains below all came from one sample that was sequenced in a study of CD8+ T cells in alopecia areata. Extracted from the samples, RNA was reverse transcribed into cDNA to serve as the sequencing template. Using immunoSEQ multiplex PCR, the repertoire was profiled, and TCRdb retains in-frame clones only, with some absent. This table holds 150,000 or so clones, around 47% found once. Sequenced input: CD4+ T cells sorted from blood. The receptors shown here come from a human donor with alopecia areata.

This clone came up a few times. This rearrangement joins TRBV29-1 to TRBJ2-3; 9 positions match TRBD2. This CDR3 region has 14 residues. Per the germline V gene, CDR1 is SQVTM and CDR2 is ANQGSEA. Trimming removed 3 bases from V and 6 bases from J; junction bases left unmatched: 7. In DNA, the CDR3 is TGCAGCGTTGACTTAGCGGGAGCCTGGGATACGCAGTATTTT. Translation gives CSVDLAGAWDTQYF.

The V and J genes are TRBV30 and TRBJ2-5, with 12 positions matching TRBD1. This CDR3 comprises 18 residues. V shed 2 bases and J 5 bases; nucleotides not matched to a gene: 15. Germline CDR1 is GTSNPN and CDR2 is SVGIG (reference sequence). The DNA of the CDR3 is TGTGCCTGGAGTTCCGGGACAGGGGGCAGGGGGCAGCGGGAGACCCAGTACTTC. It codes for CAWSSGTGGRGQRETQYF.

The chain joins TRBV28 to TRBJ1-2; no reliable D call. Trimming took 6 bases from V and 8 from J, leaving 10 bases between them. Looked up from germline, CDR1 is MDHEN and CDR2 is SYDVKM. CDR3 length: 11 residues. The chain's CDR3 is CASRVTVGYTF. The CDR3 nucleotides are TGTGCCAGCAGAGTAACTGTGGGCTACACCTTC.

CDR3: CASSQDWAEQFF. DNA of the CDR3: TGTGCCAGCAGCCAAGATTGGGCAGAACAGTTCTTC. This chain uses TRBV14 with TRBJ2-1, with D unresolved. This CDR3 region has 12 residues. CDR1 and CDR2 (germline): SGHDN, FVKESK. V dropped 0 bases and J dropped 13 bases, with 10 bases sitting between them.

This rearrangement joins TRBV14 to TRBJ2-5; weak D call: TRBD1 (6 bases). CDR3 length: 14 amino acids. Trimming cost V 4 bases and J 2 bases, with 11 bases left between them. Germline V lookup: CDR1 SGHDN, CDR2 FVKESK. CDR3 nucleotide sequence: TGTGCCAGCAGCCTCACAGGGCCTCAAGAGACCCAGTACTTC. Amino acid sequence: CASSLTGPQETQYF. Using reference TRBV14 and TRBJ2-5 for the parts outside the CDR3, the full variable domain is EAGVTQFPSHSVIEKGQTVTLRCDPISGHDNLYWYRRVMGKEIKFLLHFVKESKQDESGMPNNRFLAERTGGTYSTLKVQPAELEDSGVYFCASSLTGPQETQYFGPGTRLLVL.

This clone was seen only a few times. V usage is TRBV18 and J usage is TRBJ2-5; 8 bases are shared with TRBD2. V lost 2 bases, J lost 5 bases, and 4 bases stayed unmatched. This CDR3 contains 14 residues. Germline V gene lookup returns CDR1 KGHSH and CDR2 LQKENI. The CDR3 spells CASSPELADETQYF. The CDR3 DNA is TGTGCCAGCTCACCAGAACTAGCGGATGAGACCCAGTACTTC.

The chain uses TRBV28 and TRBJ2-7; D not certain. The V end lost 4 bases, the J end lost 5 bases, and 6 bases lay between the germline ends. This CDR3 region has 11 residues. Germline CDR1 and CDR2: MDHEN and SYDVKM. The CDR3 region has the DNA TGTGCCAGCAGTTCCTCTCACGAGCAGTACTTC. It translates to CASSSSHEQYF.

The gene calls are TRBV28 and TRBJ2-3; D unclear. Between the trimmed V and J ends, which lost 10 bases and 0 bases, there was a span of 8 bases. CDR1 and CDR2 (germline): MDHEN, SYDVKM. The CDR3 runs 12 residues. CDR3 nucleotide sequence: TGTGCCACCACCCAGAGCACAGATACGCAGTATTTT. Encoded protein: CATTQSTDTQYF. Full variable domain (missing parts from reference TRBV28 and TRBJ2-3): DVKVTQSSRYLVKRTGEKVFLECVQDMDHENMFWYRQDPGLGLRLIYFSYDVKMKEKGDIPEGYSVSREKKERFSLILESASTNQTSMYLCATTQSTDTQYFGPGTRLTVL.

This clone occurred a few times. This CDR3 is CASRKVAGGLTDTQYF. CDR3 sequence (DNA): TGTGCCAGCAGAAAAGTAGCGGGAGGGTTAACAGATACGCAGTATTTT. The rearrangement links TRBV7-2 to TRBJ2-3; 11 bases line up with TRBD2. The germline V gene has CDR1 SGHTA and CDR2 FQGNSA. Losses at the gene ends were 6 bases for V and 3 bases for J; bases not matched to a gene: 8. CDR3 length: 16 amino acids.

This chain connects TRBV9 to TRBJ1-2; TRBD1 agrees at 11 bases. The germline gives CDR1 SGDLS, CDR2 YYNGEE. V was pared by 0 bases and J by 5 bases, with 6 bases of the junction left unmatched. This CDR3 has 16 residues. The CDR3 DNA follows: TGTGCCAGCAGCGTAGACCCGGGGACAGGGGGATATGGCTACACCTTC. Translating gives CASSVDPGTGGYGYTF. The full variable domain, in which reference TRBV9 and TRBJ1-2 provide the parts outside the CDR3, is DSGVTQTPKHLITATGQRVTLRCSPRSGDLSVYWYQQSLDQGLQFLIQYYNGEERAKGNILERFSAQQFPDLHSELNLSSLELGDSALYFCASSVDPGTGGYGYTFGSGTRLTVV.

The chain combines TRBV7-2 with TRBJ2-1; D is unclear. The germline V gene encodes CDR1 SGHTA and CDR2 FQGNSA. The CDR3 spans 13 residues. V lost 5 bases to trimming and J lost 3 bases, with 8 bases between them. This chain's CDR3 is CASSPRNYNEQFF. The CDR3, as DNA: TGTGCCAGCAGCCCACGAAACTACAATGAGCAGTTCTTC.

This clone was detected a few times. The chain couples TRBV10-3 to TRBJ2-1; D is uncertain. Trimming stripped 3 bases from V and 10 bases from J, with 10 bases between. Germline assignment: CDR1 ENHRY and CDR2 SYGVKD. The CDR3 runs 12 residues. The chain's CDR3 is CAISDWLDEQFF. CDR3 coding DNA: TGTGCCATCAGTGATTGGCTAGACGAGCAGTTCTTC.

The chain employs TRBV7-8 and TRBJ2-1; tentative D call: TRBD2 (6 bases). This CDR3 comprises 15 residues. Trimming took 5 bases from V and 8 from J, leaving 19 bases between them. The germline gives CDR1 SGHVS, CDR2 FQNEAQ. The CDR3 sequence: CASSRQGTAGDEQFF. The CDR3 region has the DNA TGTGCCAGCAGCCGGCAAGGGACTGCTGGGGATGAGCAGTTCTTC. Using reference TRBV7-8 and TRBJ2-1 for the parts outside the CDR3, the full variable domain is GAGVSQSPRYKVAKRGQDVALRCDPISGHVSLFWYQQALGQGPEFLTYFQNEAQLDKSGLPSDRFFAERPEGSVSTLKIQRTQQEDSAVYLCASSRQGTAGDEQFFGPGTRLTVL.

This clone was picked up a small number of times. The genes are TRBV5-6 and TRBJ2-2; D may be TRBD1 (5 bases). There are 14 residues in the CDR3. Germline V CDR1 and CDR2: SGHDT, YYEEEE. The germline V and J ends were trimmed by 1 base and 6 bases, with 10 bases remaining between them. CDR3 amino acids: CASSLRRVAGELFF. The CDR3 coding sequence is TGTGCCAGCAGCTTGCGCAGGGTGGCCGGGGAGCTGTTTTTT.

The chain joins TRBV11-2 to TRBJ2-5; TRBD2 matches 15 bases. With V trimmed by 5 bases and J by 4 bases, 5 bases remained unmatched. Germline V CDR1 and CDR2: SGHAT, FQNNGV. CDR3 length: 16 amino acids. The CDR3 region has the DNA TGTGCCAGCAGCGGGGGACTAGCGGGAGGCCGAGAGACCCAGTACTTC. Amino acids: CASSGGLAGGRETQYF. The variable domain in full, with the rest retrieved from reference TRBV11-2 and TRBJ2-5, is EAGVAQSPRYKIIEKRQSVAFWCNPISGHATLYWYQQILGQGPKLLIQFQNNGVVDDSQLPKDRFSAERLKGVDSTLKIQPAKLEDSAVYLCASSGGLAGGRETQYFGPGTRLLVL.

The gene calls are TRBV10-3 and TRBJ2-4; TRBD2 matches 14 bases. There are 15 residues in the CDR3. CDR1 ENHRY and CDR2 SYGVKD come from the germline V gene. Unmatched junction bases numbered 6, after V lost 5 bases and J lost 9 bases. The CDR3 DNA reads as TGTGCCATCAGTCCGGGACTAGCGGGAGAGGGCATTCAGTACTTC. Translated, it gives CAISPGLAGEGIQYF.

V usage is TRBV27 and J usage is TRBJ2-3; the D gene is possibly TRBD2 (5 bases). Between the trimmed V and J ends, which lost 8 bases and 4 bases, there was a span of 19 bases. Germline lookup yields CDR1 MNHEY and CDR2 SMNVEV (reference sequence). The CDR3 has 15 residues. The CDR3 DNA sequence: TGTGCCAGCCGAACTCTGGCGAGGGCTGCAGATACGCAGTATTTT. Translation: CASRTLARAADTQYF.

This chain joins TRBV29-1 and TRBJ2-4, with a tentative D call TRBD2 (6 bases). V lost 7 bases, J lost 3 bases, and 7 bases lay in between. Germline-derived CDR1 and CDR2 are SQVTM and ANQGSEA. The length of the CDR3 is 11 residues. The chain's CDR3 is CSGGDKNIQYF. In DNA form, the CDR3 reads TGCAGCGGGGGGGACAAAAACATTCAGTACTTC.

The chain couples TRBV29-1 to TRBJ2-7; weak D call: TRBD2 (5 bases). Germline CDR1 SQVTM, CDR2 ANQGSEA. This CDR3 region has 11 residues. The V end was cut by 7 bases, the J end by 3 bases, with 10 bases between. CDR3 sequence (DNA): TGCAGCGCGTCCCGGGACTACGAGCAGTACTTC. Protein: CSASRDYEQYF.

A few counts support this clone. The V call is TRBV29-1, the J call TRBJ1-1; 7 bases align to TRBD1. CDR3 length: 14 residues. V lost 4 bases to trimming and J lost 2 bases; unmatched junction nucleotides: 7. Germline-derived CDR1 and CDR2 are SQVTM and ANQGSEA. This CDR3 reads CSVGLQGPNTEAFF. In nucleotides, the CDR3 is TGCAGCGTTGGCCTACAGGGGCCCAACACTGAAGCTTTCTTT.

The chain couples TRBV18 to TRBJ2-7; 10 bases agree with TRBD1. There are 15 residues in the CDR3. Germline-derived CDR1 and CDR2 are KGHSH and LQKENI. V trimming: 6 bases; J trimming: 5 bases; junction bases outside the gene matches: 10. The CDR3 DNA reads TGTGCCAGCTCGAAGAACCGGGACAGGGGCCACGAGCAGTACTTC. It encodes CASSKNRDRGHEQYF.